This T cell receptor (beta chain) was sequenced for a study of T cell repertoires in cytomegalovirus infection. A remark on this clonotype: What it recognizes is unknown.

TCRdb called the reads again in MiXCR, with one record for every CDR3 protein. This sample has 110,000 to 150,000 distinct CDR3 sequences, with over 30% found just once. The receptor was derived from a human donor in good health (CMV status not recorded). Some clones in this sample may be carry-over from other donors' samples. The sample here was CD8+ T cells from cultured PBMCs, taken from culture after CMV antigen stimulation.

The CDR3 is CASGGTQDYGYTF. CDR3 coding DNA: TGTGCCAGCGGGGGGACGCAAGACTATGGCTACACCTTC. The J gene is TRBJ1-2, the V gene TRBV9, with TRBD1 as a possible D gene (5 bases). The CDR3 is 13 amino acids. The V gene's germline CDR1 is SGDLS and CDR2 YYNGEE. V gave up 7 bases and J gave up 3 bases, with 13 bases separating them.